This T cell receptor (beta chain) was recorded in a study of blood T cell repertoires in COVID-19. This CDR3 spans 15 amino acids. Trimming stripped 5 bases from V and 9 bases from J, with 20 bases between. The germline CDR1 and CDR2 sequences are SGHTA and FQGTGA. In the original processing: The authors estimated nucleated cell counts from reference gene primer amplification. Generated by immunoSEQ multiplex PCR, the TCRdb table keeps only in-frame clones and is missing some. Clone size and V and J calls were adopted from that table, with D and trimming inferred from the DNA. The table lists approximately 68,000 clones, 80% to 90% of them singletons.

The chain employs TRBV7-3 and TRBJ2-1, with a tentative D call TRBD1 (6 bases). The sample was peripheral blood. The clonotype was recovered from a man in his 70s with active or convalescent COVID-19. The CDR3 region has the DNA TGTGCCAGCAGCCCCGAGGGCAGGGGTATAGGTGAGCAGTTCTTC. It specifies CASSPEGRGIGEQFF. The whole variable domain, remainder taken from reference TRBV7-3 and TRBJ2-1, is GAGVSQTPSNKVTEKGKYVELRCDPISGHTALYWYRQSLGQGPEFLIYFQGTGAADDSGLPNDRFFAVRPEGSVSTLKIQRTERGDSAVYLCASSPEGRGIGEQFFGPGTRLTVL.